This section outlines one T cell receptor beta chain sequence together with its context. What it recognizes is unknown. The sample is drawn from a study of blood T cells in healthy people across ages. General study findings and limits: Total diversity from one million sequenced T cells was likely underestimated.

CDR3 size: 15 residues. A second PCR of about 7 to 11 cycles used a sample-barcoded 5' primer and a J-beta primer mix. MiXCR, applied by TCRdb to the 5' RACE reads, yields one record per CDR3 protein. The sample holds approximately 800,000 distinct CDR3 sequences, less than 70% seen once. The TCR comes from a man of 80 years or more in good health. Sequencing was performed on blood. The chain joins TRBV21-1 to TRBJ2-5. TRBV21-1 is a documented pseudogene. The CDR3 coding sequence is TGTGCCAGCAGCTATCTTGATAAGACAAAGAGGACCCAGTACTTC. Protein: CASSYLDKTKRTQYF.